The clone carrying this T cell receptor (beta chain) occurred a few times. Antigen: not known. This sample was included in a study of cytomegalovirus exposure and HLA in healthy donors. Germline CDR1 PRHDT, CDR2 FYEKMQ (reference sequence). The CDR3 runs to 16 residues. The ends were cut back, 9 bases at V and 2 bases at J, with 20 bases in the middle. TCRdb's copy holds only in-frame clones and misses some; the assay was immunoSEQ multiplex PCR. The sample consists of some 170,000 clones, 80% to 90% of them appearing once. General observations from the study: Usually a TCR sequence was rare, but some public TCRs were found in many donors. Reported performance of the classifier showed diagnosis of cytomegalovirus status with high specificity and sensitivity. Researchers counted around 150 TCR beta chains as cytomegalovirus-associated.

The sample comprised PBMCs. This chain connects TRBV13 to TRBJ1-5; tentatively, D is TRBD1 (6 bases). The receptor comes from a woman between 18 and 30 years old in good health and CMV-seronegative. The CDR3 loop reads CASAPGGAWGNQPQHF. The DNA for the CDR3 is TGTGCCAGTGCGCCGGGGGGGGCCTGGGGCAATCAGCCCCAGCATTTT. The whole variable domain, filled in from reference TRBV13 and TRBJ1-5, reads AAGVIQSPRHLIKEKRETATLKCYPIPRHDTVYWYQQGPGQDPQFLISFYEKMQSDKGSIPDRFSAQQFSDYHSELNMSSLELGDSALYFCASAPGGAWGNQPQHFGDGTRLSIL.